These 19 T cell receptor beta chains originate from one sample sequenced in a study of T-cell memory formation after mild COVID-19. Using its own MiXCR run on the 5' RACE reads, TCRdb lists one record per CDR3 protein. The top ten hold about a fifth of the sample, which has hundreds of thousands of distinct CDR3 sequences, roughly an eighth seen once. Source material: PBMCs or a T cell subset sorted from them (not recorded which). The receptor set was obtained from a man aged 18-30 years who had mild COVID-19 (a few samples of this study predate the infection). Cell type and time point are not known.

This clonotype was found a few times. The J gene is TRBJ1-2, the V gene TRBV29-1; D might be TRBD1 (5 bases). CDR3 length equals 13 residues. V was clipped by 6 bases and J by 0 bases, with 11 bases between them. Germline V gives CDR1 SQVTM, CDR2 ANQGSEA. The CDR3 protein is CSVRQPTNYGYTF. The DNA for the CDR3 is TGCAGCGTACGACAGCCTACTAACTATGGCTACACCTTC.

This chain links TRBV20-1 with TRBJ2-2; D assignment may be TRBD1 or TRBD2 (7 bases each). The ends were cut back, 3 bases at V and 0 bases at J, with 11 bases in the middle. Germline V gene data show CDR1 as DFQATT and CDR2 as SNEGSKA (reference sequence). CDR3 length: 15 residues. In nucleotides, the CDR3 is TGCAGTGCTAGGCCAGGGGGGGCGAACACCGGGGAGCTGTTTTTT. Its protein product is CSARPGGANTGELFF.

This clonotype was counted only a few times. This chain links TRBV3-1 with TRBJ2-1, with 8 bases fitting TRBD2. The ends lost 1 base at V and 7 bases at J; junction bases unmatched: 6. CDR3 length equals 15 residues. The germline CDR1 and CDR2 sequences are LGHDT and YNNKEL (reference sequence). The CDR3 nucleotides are TGTGCCAGCAGCCAAGCGGCGGGCGGGGGGAATGAGCAGTTCTTC. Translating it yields CASSQAAGGGNEQFF.

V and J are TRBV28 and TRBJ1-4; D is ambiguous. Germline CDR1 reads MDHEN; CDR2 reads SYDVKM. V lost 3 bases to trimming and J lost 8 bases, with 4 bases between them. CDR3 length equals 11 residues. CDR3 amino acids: CASSFQEKLFF. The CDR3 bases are TGTGCCAGCAGTTTCCAGGAAAAACTGTTTTTT.

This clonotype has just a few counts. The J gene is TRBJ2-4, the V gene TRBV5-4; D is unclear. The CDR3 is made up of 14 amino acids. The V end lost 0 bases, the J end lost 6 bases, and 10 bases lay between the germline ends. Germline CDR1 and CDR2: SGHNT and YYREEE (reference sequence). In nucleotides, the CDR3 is TGTGCCAGCAGCTTGGCCTTATGGCCAAACATTCAGTACTTC. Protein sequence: CASSLALWPNIQYF.

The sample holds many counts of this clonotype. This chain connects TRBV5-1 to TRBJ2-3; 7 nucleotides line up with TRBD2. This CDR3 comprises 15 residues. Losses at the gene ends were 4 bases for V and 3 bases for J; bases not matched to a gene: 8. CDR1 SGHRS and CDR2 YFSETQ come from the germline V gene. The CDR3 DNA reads TGCGCCAGCAGCCCCGGTCGGGGAGGGACAGATACGCAGTATTTT. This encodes CASSPGRGGTDTQYF.

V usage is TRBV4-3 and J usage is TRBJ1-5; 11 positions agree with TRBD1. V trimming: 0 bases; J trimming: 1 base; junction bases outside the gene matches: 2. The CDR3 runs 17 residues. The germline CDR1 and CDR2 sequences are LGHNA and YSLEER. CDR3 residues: CASSQEWTGGSNQPQHF. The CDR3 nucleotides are TGCGCCAGCAGCCAAGAATGGACAGGGGGCAGCAATCAGCCCCAGCATTTT.

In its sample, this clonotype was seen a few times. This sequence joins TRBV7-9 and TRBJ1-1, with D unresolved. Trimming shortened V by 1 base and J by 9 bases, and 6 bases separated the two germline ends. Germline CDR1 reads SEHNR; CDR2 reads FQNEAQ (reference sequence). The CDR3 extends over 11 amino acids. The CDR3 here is CASSLVGKAFF. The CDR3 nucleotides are TGTGCCAGCAGCTTAGTGGGTAAAGCTTTCTTT.

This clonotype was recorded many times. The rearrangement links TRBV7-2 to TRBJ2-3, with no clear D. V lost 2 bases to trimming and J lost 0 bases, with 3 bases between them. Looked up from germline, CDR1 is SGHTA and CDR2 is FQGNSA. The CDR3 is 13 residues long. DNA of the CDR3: TGTGCCAGCAGCTTACCGAGCACAGATACGCAGTATTTT. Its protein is CASSLPSTDTQYF.

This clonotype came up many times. The CDR3 reads CASSLFGRLNNEQFF. CDR3 bases: TGTGCCAGCAGTTTGTTCGGCAGACTCAACAATGAGCAGTTCTTC. V usage is TRBV12-3 or TRBV12-4 and J usage is TRBJ2-1; D ambiguous. CDR3 length: 15 amino acids. V lost 3 bases and J lost 5, with 14 bases in between.

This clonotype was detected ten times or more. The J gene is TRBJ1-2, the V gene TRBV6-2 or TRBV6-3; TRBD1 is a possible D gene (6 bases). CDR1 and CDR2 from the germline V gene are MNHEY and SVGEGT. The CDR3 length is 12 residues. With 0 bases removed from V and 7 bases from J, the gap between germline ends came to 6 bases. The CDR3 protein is CASSYSDSGYTF. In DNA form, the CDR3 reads TGTGCCAGCAGTTACTCGGACAGTGGCTACACCTTC.

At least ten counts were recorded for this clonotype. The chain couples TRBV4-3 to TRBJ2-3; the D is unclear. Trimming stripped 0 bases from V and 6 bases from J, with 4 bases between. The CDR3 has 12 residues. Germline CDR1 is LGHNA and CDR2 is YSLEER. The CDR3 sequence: CASSQDLDTQYF. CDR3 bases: TGCGCCAGCAGCCAAGATCTTGATACGCAGTATTTT.

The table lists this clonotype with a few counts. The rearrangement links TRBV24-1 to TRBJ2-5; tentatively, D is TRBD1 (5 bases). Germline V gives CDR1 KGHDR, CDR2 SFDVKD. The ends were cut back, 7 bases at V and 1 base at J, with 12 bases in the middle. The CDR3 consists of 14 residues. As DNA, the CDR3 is TGTGCCACCAGCGCTGCAGGGTCCCAAGAGACCCAGTACTTC. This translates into CATSAAGSQETQYF.

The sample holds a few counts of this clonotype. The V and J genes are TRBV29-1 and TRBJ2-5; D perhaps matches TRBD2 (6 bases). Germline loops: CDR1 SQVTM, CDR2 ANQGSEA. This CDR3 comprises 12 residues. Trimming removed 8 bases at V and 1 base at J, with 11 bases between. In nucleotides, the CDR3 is TGCAGCTCTAGCGTCCTCCAAGAGACCCAGTACTTC. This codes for CSSSVLQETQYF.

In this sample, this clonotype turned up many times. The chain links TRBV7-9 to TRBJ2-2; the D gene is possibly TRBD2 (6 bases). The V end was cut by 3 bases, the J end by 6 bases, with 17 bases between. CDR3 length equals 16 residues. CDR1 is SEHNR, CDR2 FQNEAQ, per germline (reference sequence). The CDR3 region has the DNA TGTGCCAGCAGCTTTGGGGGTTCCGGGACTCCCGGGGAGCTGTTTTTT. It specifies CASSFGGSGTPGELFF.

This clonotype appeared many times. The CDR3 loop reads CASSRRDTFEAFF. The DNA of the CDR3 is TGTGCCAGCAGCCGACGGGACACCTTTGAAGCTTTCTTT. This rearrangement joins TRBV7-2 to TRBJ1-1; weak D call: TRBD1 (6 bases). The CDR3 has 13 amino acids. Trimming removed 5 bases from V and 7 bases from J, with 14 bases in between. In germline, CDR1 is SGHTA, CDR2 FQGNSA.

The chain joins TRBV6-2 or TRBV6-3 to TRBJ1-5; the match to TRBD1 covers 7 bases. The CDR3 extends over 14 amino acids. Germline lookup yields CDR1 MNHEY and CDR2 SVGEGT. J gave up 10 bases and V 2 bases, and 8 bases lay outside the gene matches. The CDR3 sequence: CASSYDRASHPQHF. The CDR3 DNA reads TGTGCCAGCAGTTACGACAGGGCGAGTCATCCCCAGCATTTT.

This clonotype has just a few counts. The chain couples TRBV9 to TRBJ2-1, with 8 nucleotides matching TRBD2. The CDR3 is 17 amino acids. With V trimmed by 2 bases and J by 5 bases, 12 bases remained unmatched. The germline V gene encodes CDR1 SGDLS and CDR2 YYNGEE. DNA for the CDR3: TGTGCCAGCAGCGTGAAGGAAAGGCGGGGGGCGGACAATGAGCAGTTCTTC. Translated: CASSVKERRGADNEQFF.

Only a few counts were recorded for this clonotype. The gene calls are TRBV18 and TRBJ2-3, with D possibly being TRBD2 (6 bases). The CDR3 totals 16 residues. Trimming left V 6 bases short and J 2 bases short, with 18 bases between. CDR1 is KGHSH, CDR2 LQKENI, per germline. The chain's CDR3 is CASSPNRDSNTDTQYF. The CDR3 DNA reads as TGTGCCAGCTCCCCTAACCGGGACTCAAACACAGATACGCAGTATTTT.